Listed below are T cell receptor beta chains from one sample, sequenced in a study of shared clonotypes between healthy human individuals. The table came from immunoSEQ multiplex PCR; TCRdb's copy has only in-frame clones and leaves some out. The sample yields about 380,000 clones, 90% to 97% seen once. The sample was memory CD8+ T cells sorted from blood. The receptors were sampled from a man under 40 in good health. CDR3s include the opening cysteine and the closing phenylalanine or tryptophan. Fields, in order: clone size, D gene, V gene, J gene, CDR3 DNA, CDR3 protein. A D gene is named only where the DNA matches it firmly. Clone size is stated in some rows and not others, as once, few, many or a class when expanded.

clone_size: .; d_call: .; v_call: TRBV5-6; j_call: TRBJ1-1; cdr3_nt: TGTGCCAGCGGCAGTGACACCATGAACACTGAAGCTTTCTTT; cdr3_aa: CASGSDTMNTEAFF
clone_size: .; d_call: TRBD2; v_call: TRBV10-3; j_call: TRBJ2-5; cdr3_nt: TGTGCCATCAGTGAGTCTCCTAGCGGGAGGCTCCAAGAGACCCAGTACTTC; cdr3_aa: CAISESPSGRLQETQYF
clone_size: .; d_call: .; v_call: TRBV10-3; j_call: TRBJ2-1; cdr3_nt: TGTGCCATCAGTGAGTCGGCAGGGGGGAATGAGCAGTTCTTC; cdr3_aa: CAISESAGGNEQFF
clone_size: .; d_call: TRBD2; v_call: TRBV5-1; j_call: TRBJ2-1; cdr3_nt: TGCGCCAGCAGCTCAACAGGTGTGGGGGGGAATGAGCAGTTCTTC; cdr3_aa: CASSSTGVGGNEQFF
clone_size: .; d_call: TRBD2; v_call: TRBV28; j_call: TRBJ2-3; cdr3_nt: TGTGCCAGCAGTTACGACGGGACTAGGGATGATACGCAGTATTTT; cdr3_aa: CASSYDGTRDDTQYF
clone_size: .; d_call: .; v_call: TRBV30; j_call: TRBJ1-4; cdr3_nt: TGTGCCTGGAGCCCCGACAGGTTTAATGAAAAACTGTTTTTT; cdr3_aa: CAWSPDRFNEKLFF
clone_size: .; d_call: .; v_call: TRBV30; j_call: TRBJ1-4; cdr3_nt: TGTGCCTGGTCAGGCGGGCGTGGACAAGGTCCAAGGACTAATGAAAAACTGTTTTTT; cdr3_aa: CAWSGGRGQGPRTNEKLFF
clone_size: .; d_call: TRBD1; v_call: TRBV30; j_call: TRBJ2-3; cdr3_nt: TGTGCCTGGAGTTGGGGACAGAGCACAGATACGCAGTATTTT; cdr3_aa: CAWSWGQSTDTQYF
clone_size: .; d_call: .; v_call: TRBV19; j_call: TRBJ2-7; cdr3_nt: TGTGCCAGTAGTATAGGAGGGGCGGCGTACGAGCAGTACTTC; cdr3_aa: CASSIGGAAYEQYF
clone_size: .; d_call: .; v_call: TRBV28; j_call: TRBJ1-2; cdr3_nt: TGTGCCAGCAGTGATAATACCGGGGCCTACTATGGCTACACCTTC; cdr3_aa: CASSDNTGAYYGYTF
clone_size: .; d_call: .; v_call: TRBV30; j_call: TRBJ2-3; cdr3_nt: TGTGCCTGGAGTGTTGGGAGCATTAGCACAGATACGCAGTATTTT; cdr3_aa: CAWSVGSISTDTQYF
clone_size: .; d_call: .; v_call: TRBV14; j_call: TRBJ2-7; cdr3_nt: TGTGCCAGCAGCCCCTACCATTTGGGGAAGCCCTACGAGCAGTACTTC; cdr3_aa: CASSPYHLGKPYEQYF
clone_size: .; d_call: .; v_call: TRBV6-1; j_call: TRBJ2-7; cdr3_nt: TGTGCCAGCAGTGAGGGGTGGACTTACTCCTACGAGCAGTACTTC; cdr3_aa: CASSEGWTYSYEQYF
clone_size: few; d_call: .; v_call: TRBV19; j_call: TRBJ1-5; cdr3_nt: TGTGCCAGTAGTATAGGAGGGAATCAGCCCCAGCATTTT; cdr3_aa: CASSIGGNQPQHF
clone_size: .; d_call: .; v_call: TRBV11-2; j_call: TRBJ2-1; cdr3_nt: TGTGCCAGCAGCTTGGATCGGCAGCCCCTCAATGAGCAGTTCTTC; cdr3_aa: CASSLDRQPLNEQFF
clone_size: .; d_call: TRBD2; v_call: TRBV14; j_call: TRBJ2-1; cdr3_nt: TGTGCCAGCAGCCCATTCCCGGGACTAGCGGGAGAGCAGGAGCAGTTCTTC; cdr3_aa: CASSPFPGLAGEQEQFF
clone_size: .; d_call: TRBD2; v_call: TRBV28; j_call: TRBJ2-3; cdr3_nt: TGTGCCAGCCGCAAACTAGCGGGAGTACCTAGCACAGATACGCAGTATTTT; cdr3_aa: CASRKLAGVPSTDTQYF
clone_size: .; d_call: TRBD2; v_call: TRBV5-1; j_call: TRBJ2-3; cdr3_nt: TGCGCCAGCAGCTTGGTTAGCGGGAGCACAGATACGCAGTATTTT; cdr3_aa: CASSLVSGSTDTQYF
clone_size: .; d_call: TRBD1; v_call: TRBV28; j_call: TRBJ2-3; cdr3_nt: TGTGCCAGCAGTTTCCGGACAGGGGGCGCAGATACGCAGTATTTT; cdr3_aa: CASSFRTGGADTQYF
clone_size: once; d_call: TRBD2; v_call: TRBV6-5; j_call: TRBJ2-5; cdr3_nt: TGTGCCAGCAGTTTGCTAGCGGGAGATAAGACCCAGTACTTC; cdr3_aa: CASSLLAGDKTQYF
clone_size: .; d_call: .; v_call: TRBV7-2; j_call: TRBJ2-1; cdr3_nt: TGTGCCAGCAGCGGGGACACCTTCAATGAGCAGTTCTTC; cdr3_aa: CASSGDTFNEQFF
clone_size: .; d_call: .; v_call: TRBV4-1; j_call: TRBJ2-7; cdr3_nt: TGCGCCAGCAGCCAAATGTTCAGCTACGAGCAGTACTTC; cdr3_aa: CASSQMFSYEQYF
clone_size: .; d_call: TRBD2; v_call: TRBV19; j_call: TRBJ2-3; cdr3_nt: TGTGCCAGTAGTATGGGACTAGCGGGAGCAGATACGCAGTATTTT; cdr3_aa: CASSMGLAGADTQYF
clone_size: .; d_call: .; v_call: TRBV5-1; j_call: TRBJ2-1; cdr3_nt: TGCGCCAGCAGCTGGACCGAAAGCTCCTACAATGAGCAGTTCTTC; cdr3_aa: CASSWTESSYNEQFF
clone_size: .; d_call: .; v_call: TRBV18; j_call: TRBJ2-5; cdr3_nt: TGTGCCAGCTCACCACCCCGGACAGTGAGAGAGACCCAGTACTTC; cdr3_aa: CASSPPRTVRETQYF
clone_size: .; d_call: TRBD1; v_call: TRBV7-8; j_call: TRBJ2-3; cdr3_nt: TGTGCCAGCAGCCTGCGACGGGACAGGGCTGGAGATACGCAGTATTTT; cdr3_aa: CASSLRRDRAGDTQYF
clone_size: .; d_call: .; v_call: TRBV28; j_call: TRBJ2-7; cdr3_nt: TGTGCCAGCAGTTTAGGTCGAGGGTTCGAGCAGTACTTC; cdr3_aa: CASSLGRGFEQYF
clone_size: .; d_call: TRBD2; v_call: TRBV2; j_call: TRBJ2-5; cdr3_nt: TGTGCCAGCAGTGGCCTAGCGGGAGAGCAGGAGACCCAGTACTTC; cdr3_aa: CASSGLAGEQETQYF
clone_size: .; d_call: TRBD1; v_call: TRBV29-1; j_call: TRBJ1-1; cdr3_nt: TGCAGCGGCCACAGGGGGGGGAACACTGAAGCTTTCTTT; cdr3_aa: CSGHRGGNTEAFF
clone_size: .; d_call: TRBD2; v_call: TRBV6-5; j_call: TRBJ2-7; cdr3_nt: TGTGCCAGCAGTTACCGCGCGGGAGGAGCCTACGAGCAGTACTTC; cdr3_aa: CASSYRAGGAYEQYF
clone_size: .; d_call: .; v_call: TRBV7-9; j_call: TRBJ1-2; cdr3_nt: TGTGCCAGCAGCTTACGGGGGGGCCTGGGCTACACCTTC; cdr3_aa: CASSLRGGLGYTF
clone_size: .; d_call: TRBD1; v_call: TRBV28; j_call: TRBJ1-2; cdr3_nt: TGTGCCAGCAGTTTTGGGGACAGGGCCGACGGCTACACCTTC; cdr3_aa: CASSFGDRADGYTF
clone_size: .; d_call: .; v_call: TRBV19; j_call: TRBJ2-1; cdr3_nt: TGTGCCAGTAGTATGGGGGCCCAATGGCATGAGCAGTTCTTC; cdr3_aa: CASSMGAQWHEQFF
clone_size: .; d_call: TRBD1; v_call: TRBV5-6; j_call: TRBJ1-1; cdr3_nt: TGTGCCAGCAGCTTGGACAGGGGGAACACTGAAGCTTTCTTT; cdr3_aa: CASSLDRGNTEAFF
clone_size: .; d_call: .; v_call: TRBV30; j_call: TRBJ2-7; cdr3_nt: TGTGCCTGGAGTGGTCGCCTAGTCCCCTACGAGCAGTACTTC; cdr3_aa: CAWSGRLVPYEQYF
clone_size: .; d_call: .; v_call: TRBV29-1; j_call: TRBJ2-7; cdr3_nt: TGCAGCGTTGTACACTCCTACGAGCAGTACTTC; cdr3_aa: CSVVHSYEQYF
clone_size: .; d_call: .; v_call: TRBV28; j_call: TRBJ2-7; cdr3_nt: TGTGCCAGCAGTCCGATGGGCACGTCGAAATACGAGCAGTACTTC; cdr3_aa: CASSPMGTSKYEQYF
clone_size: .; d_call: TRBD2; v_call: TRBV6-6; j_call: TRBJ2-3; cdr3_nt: TGTGCCAGCGGAACGCGGGAGTGGGGCACAGATACGCAGTATTTT; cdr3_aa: CASGTREWGTDTQYF
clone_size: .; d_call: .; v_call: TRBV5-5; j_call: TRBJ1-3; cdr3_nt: TGTGCCAGCAGCTTGGGGGCTGGAAACACCATATATTTT; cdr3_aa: CASSLGAGNTIYF
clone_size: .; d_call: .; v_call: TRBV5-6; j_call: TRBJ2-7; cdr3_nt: TGTGCCAGCAGAAAGCGCCCAGGGGGGAAGGCCTACGAGCAGTACTTC; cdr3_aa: CASRKRPGGKAYEQYF
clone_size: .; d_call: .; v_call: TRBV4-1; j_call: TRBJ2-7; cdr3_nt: TGCGCCAGCAGCCAAGTCTCAGGAGATGTTAGGCAGTACTTC; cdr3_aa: CASSQVSGDVRQYF